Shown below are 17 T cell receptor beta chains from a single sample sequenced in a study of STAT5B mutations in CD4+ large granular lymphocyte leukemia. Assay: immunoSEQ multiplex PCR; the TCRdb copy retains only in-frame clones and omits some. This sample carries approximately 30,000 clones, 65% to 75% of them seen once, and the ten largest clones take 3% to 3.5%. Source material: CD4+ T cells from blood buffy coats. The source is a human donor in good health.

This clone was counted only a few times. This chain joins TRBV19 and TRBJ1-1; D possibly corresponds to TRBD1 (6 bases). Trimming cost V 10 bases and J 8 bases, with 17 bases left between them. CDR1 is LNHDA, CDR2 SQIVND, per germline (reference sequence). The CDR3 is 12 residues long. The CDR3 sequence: CATTTGWREAFF. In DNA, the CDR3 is TGTGCCACTACGACAGGCTGGAGGGAAGCTTTCTTT.

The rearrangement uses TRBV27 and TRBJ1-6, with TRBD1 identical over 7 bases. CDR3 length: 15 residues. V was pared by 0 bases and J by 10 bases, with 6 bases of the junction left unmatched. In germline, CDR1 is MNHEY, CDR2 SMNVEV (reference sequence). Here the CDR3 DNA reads TGTGCCAGCAGTTTATCATTGGACAGGAGATCACCCCTCCACTTT. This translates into CASSLSLDRRSPLHF.

CDR3 protein: CASSLGGTTKETQYF. CDR3 in DNA: TGTGCCAGCAGCTTAGGTGGGACTACCAAAGAGACCCAGTACTTC. The V and J genes are TRBV7-6 and TRBJ2-5, with 7 bases lining up with TRBD2. With 1 base clipped from V and 3 bases from J, the junction kept 5 bases outside the gene matches. There are 15 residues in the CDR3. Germline V gene lookup returns CDR1 SGHVS and CDR2 FNYEAQ.

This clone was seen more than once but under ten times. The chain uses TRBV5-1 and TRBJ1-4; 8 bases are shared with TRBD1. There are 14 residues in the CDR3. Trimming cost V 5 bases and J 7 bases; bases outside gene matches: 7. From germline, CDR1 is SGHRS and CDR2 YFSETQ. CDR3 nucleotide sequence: TGCGCCAGCAGTTTTGGACAGGGTCTTGAAAAACTGTTTTTT. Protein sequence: CASSFGQGLEKLFF.

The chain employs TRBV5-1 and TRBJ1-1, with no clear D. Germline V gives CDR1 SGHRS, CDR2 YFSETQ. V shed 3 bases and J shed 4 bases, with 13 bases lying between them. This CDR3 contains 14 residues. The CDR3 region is CASSYTFPVTEAFF. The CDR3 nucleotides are TGCGCCAGCAGCTACACTTTTCCTGTCACTGAAGCTTTCTTT.

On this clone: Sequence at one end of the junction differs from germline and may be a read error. In DNA, the CDR3 is TGCGCCAGCAGCCAAGACTGGGGAGACCATTTTTTT. Its protein product is CASSQDWGDHFF. This chain uses TRBV4-3 with TRBJ2-3, with TRBD2 as a possible D gene (5 bases). Germline CDR1 LGHNA, CDR2 YSLEER. CDR3 size: 12 residues.

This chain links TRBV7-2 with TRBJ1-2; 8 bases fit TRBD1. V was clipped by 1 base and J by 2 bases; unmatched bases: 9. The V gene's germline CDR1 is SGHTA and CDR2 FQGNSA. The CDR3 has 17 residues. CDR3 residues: CASSLEIVRTGNYGYTF. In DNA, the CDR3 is TGTGCCAGCAGCTTAGAGATAGTCAGGACAGGGAACTATGGCTACACCTTC.

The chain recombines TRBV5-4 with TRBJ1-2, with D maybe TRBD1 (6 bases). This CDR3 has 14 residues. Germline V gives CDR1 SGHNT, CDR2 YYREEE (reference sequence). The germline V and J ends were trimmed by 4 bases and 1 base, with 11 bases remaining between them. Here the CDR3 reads CASSPDRVNYGYTF. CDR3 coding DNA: TGTGCCAGCAGCCCGGACAGAGTTAACTATGGCTACACCTTC.

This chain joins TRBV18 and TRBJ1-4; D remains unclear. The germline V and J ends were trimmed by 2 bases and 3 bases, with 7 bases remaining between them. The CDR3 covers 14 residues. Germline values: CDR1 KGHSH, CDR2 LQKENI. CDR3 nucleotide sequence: TGTGCCAGCTCACCAGGGCAGCCTAATGAAAAACTGTTTTTT. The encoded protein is CASSPGQPNEKLFF.

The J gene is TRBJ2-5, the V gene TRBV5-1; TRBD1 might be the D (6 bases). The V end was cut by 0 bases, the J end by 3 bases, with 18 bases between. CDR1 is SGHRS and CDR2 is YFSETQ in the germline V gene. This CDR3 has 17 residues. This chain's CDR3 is CASSLAGAVGGEETQYF. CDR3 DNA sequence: TGCGCCAGCAGCTTGGCAGGGGCCGTTGGTGGTGAAGAGACCCAGTACTTC.

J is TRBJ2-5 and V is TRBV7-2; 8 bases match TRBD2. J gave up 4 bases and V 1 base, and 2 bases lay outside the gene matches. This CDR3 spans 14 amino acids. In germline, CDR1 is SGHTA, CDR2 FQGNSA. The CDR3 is CASSLGLAGETQYF. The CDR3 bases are TGTGCCAGCAGCTTAGGGCTAGCGGGAGAGACCCAGTACTTC.

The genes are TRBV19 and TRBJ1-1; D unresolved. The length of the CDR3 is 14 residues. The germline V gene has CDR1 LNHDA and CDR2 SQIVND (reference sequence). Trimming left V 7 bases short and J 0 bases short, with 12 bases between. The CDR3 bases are TGTGCCAGTATAGACACCGCCATGAACACTGAAGCTTTCTTT. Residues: CASIDTAMNTEAFF.

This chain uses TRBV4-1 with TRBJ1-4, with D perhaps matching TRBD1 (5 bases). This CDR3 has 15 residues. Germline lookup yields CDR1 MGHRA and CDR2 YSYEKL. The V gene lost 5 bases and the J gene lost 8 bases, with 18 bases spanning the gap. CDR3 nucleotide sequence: TGCGCCAGCAGCACGCACGGGGCCTACGGGGAAAAACTGTTTTTT. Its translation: CASSTHGAYGEKLFF.

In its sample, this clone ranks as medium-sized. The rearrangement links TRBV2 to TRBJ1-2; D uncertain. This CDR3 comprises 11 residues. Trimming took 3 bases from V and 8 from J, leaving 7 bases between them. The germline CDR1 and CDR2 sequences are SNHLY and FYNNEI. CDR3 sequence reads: CASSDREGYTF. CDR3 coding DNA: TGTGCCAGCAGTGACCGGGAAGGCTACACCTTC.

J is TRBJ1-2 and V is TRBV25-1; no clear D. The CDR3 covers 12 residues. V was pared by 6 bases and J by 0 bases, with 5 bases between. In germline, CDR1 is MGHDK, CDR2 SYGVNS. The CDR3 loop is CASSVTNYGYTF. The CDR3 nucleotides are TGTGCCAGCAGCGTCACTAACTATGGCTACACCTTC.

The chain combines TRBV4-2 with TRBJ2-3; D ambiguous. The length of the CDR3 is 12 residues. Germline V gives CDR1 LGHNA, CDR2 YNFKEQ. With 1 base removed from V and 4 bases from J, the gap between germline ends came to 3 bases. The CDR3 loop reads CASSQVADTQYF. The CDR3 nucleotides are TGTGCCAGCAGCCAAGTAGCAGATACGCAGTATTTT.

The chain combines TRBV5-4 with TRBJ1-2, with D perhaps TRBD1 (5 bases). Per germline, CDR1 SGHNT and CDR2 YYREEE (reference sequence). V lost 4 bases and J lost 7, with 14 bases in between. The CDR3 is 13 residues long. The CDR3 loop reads CASSSTPQGGYTF. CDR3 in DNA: TGTGCCAGCAGCAGTACGCCCCAGGGTGGCTACACCTTC.